The clone carrying this T cell receptor beta chain came up once. Its specificity is not known. The CDR3 consists of 15 residues. CDR1 and CDR2 (germline): SGHNT, YYREEE (reference sequence). V was pared by 4 bases and J by 1 base, with 3 bases of the junction left unmatched. When less than 13 days of culture had elapsed, CD4+ T cells were isolated. People in the vaccine group had not been infected with SARS-CoV-2 before, and their nucleocapsid antibodies were negative. Clones were sequenced by immunoSEQ multiplex PCR, and TCRdb holds only the in-frame ones, with some missing. The sample lists around 56,000 clones, about three quarters occurring once. The data are from a study of vaccination effects on CD4 cells after COVID-19. At the level of the study: Within the ViraFEST assay, antigen-specific CD4+ T cells underwent expansion with viral peptide pools prior to sequencing. As their vaccination, participants received two doses of either BNT162b2 or mRNA-1273.

General observations from the study: Marked clonal contraction of both clone types appeared late after vaccination.

The sample consisted of CD4+ T cells from PBMCs cultured without peptide, taken before COVID-19 vaccination. The origin of this receptor is a human donor who received a COVID-19 vaccine. The chain is built from TRBV5-4 and TRBJ2-1; 9 nucleotides align to TRBD2. The CDR3, as DNA: TGTGCCAGCAGCCCGACTAGCGGATCCTACAATGAGCAGTTCTTC. It specifies CASSPTSGSYNEQFF.